This T cell receptor beta chain was identified in a study of T-cell memory formation after mild COVID-19. One entry per CDR3 protein results from TCRdb running MiXCR on the 5' RACE reads. The sample has under 700,000 distinct CDR3 sequences, around 21% seen once; the top ten hold about 12%. What was sequenced was PBMCs or a T cell subset sorted from them (not recorded which). The clonotype was recovered from an adult woman who had mild COVID-19 (a few samples of this study predate the infection). Cell type and time point are not known.

CDR3 region: CATSDGGRSGNEQFF. Written as DNA, the CDR3 is TGTGCCACCAGTGACGGCGGGAGATCGGGGAATGAGCAGTTCTTC. The chain is built from TRBV24-1 and TRBJ2-1; 7 nucleotides agree with TRBD2. The germline V gene encodes CDR1 KGHDR and CDR2 SFDVKD. V lost 4 bases, J lost 7 bases, and 9 bases stayed unmatched. This CDR3 has 15 residues.